The rows below give T cell receptor beta chains drawn from one sample of a study of CXCR3-negative and CXCR3-positive naive CD8 T cells. TCRdb re-called the 5' RACE reads and gives one entry per CDR3 protein, without DNA. This repertoire includes roughly 50,000 distinct CDR3 sequences. Sequencing used naive CXCR3+ CD8+ T cells from blood. The receptors shown here come from a human donor in good health. Some clones in this sample may be carry-over from other donors' samples. CDR3s include the opening cysteine and the closing phenylalanine or tryptophan.

TRBV28	TRBJ1-2	CASSFSQTYYGYTF
TRBV5-6	TRBJ2-2	CASSLLTGELFF
TRBV7-2	TRBJ1-5	CASSTSHNQPQHF
TRBV6-6	TRBJ1-6	CASSQRGDPYNSPLHF
TRBV2	TRBJ1-4	CASRRGVTNEKLFF
TRBV15	TRBJ1-2	CATSTGPGYTF
TRBV5-1	TRBJ2-2	CASSPPGQGYTGELFF
TRBV11-2	TRBJ2-5	CASTTPGETQYF
TRBV27	TRBJ2-5	CASSLGGGPETQYF
TRBV19	TRBJ1-1	CANRPGHTEAFF
TRBV2	TRBJ2-1	CASSDNGGNEQFF
TRBV19	TRBJ2-1	CATTPGPAYNEQFF
TRBV6-6	TRBJ2-2	CASSYREGLAGGELFF
TRBV6-2/TRBV6-3	TRBJ2-7	CASSGGWTTGNYEQYF
TRBV20-1	TRBJ1-1	CSARVTGIGYTEAFF
TRBV27	TRBJ1-4	CASSLRPGPLNEKLFF
TRBV7-7	TRBJ2-2	CASSLVSHGGEYTGELFF
TRBV7-6	TRBJ2-3	CASSFQGKGDTQYF
TRBV9	TRBJ2-1	CASSVRTSRSYNEQFF
TRBV7-2	TRBJ2-3	CASSWGASKEDTQYF